These 27 T cell receptor beta chains were sequenced from one sample in a study of post-analysis software for immune sequencing data. General study points: There were several TRBV segments more frequent in patients than controls, and TRBV5-6, TRBV5-1 and TRBV20-1 were among them.

No antigen has been identified for these receptors. Carried by the TCR beta cDNA libraries were unique molecular identifiers. MiXCR, applied by TCRdb to the PCR reads, yields one record per CDR3 protein. The sample records hundreds of thousands of distinct CDR3 sequences, 30% being singletons. Material for sequencing was blood. The origin of the receptors is a girl aged 5-17 years with multiple sclerosis.

This chain joins TRBV7-2 and TRBJ1-1; the D is unclear. The CDR3 is made up of 14 amino acids. The germline V gene encodes CDR1 SGHTA and CDR2 FQGNSA. V lost 0 bases, J lost 1 base, and 6 bases lay in between. CDR3 region: CASSLAIPNTEAFF. DNA of the CDR3: TGTGCCAGCAGCTTAGCGATCCCGAACACTGAAGCTTTCTTT.

This clonotype was seen repeatedly, ten times or more. In nucleotides, the CDR3 is TGTGCCAGCAGCCCGGGACTAGCGGGAGGCGAGCAGTACTTC. Amino acids: CASSPGLAGGEQYF. The chain recombines TRBV7-2 with TRBJ2-7, with 15 bases fitting TRBD2. This CDR3 contains 14 residues. CDR1 is SGHTA, CDR2 FQGNSA, per germline. With V trimmed by 5 bases and J by 6 bases, 2 bases remained unmatched.

CDR3 nucleotides: TGTGCCAGCAGCGACCCGGGACAGGGGAACTATGGCTACACCTTC. Residues: CASSDPGQGNYGYTF. The chain uses TRBV6-5 and TRBJ1-2, with 10 bases lining up with TRBD1. CDR1 MNHEY and CDR2 SVGAGI come from the germline V gene. The CDR3 is made up of 15 amino acids. V dropped 6 bases and J dropped 2; count of bases not matched to a gene: 6.

In its sample, this clonotype was seen a few times. This CDR3 reads CASRMTGDTEAFF. DNA for the CDR3: TGTGCCAGCAGGATGACAGGGGACACTGAAGCTTTCTTT. This chain joins TRBV28 and TRBJ1-1; 8 bases are shared with TRBD1. The CDR3 is made up of 13 amino acids. The germline CDR1 and CDR2 sequences are MDHEN and SYDVKM. V gave up 6 bases and J gave up 3 bases; unmatched junction bases: 3. Full variable domain (remainder filled in from reference TRBV28 and TRBJ1-1): DVKVTQSSRYLVKRTGEKVFLECVQDMDHENMFWYRQDPGLGLRLIYFSYDVKMKEKGDIPEGYSVSREKKERFSLILESASTNQTSMYLCASRMTGDTEAFFGQGTRLTVV.

The table lists this clonotype with a few counts. The rearrangement links TRBV29-1 to TRBJ1-2, with TRBD1 as a possible D gene (6 bases). Per germline, CDR1 SQVTM and CDR2 ANQGSEA. The CDR3 consists of 12 residues. The V end lost 6 bases, the J end lost 4 bases, and 12 bases lay between the germline ends. The CDR3 region is CSVGGGPYGYTF. The DNA for the CDR3 is TGCAGCGTCGGAGGGGGACCCTATGGCTACACCTTC.

This rearrangement joins TRBV28 to TRBJ2-3; 8 bases agree with TRBD1. This CDR3 has 13 residues. Per germline, CDR1 MDHEN and CDR2 SYDVKM. Written as DNA, the CDR3 is TGTGCGATCGGACAGGGTAGCACAGATACGCAGTATTTT. Translation: CAIGQGSTDTQYF.

This chain joins TRBV20-1 and TRBJ2-1; a weak D match, TRBD2 (6 bases). CDR1 and CDR2 from the germline V gene are DFQATT and SNEGSKA (reference sequence). The CDR3 is made up of 15 amino acids. V shed 6 bases and J shed 4 bases, with 19 bases lying between them. The CDR3 here is CSARGTGTVYNEQFF. The CDR3 bases are TGCAGTGCGAGGGGAACCGGGACTGTATACAATGAGCAGTTCTTC.

This clonotype was seen a single time. The rearrangement links TRBV20-1 to TRBJ1-5; D may be TRBD1 (5 bases). CDR3 length equals 13 residues. V was clipped by 6 bases and J by 9 bases, with 18 bases between them. Germline values: CDR1 DFQATT, CDR2 SNEGSKA (reference sequence). The chain's CDR3 is CSARAGPKGPQHF. CDR3 in DNA: TGCAGTGCCCGGGCGGGACCTAAGGGGCCCCAGCATTTT.

This clonotype was found a few times. This rearrangement joins TRBV5-1 to TRBJ1-1, with a weak D call TRBD1 (5 bases). Germline V CDR1 and CDR2: SGHRS, YFSETQ. V lost 4 bases and J 1 base, leaving 11 bases between the germline ends. The CDR3 has 14 amino acids. The CDR3 reads CASSNGGTNTEAFF. The CDR3 nucleotides are TGCGCCAGCAGCAACGGGGGAACGAACACTGAAGCTTTCTTT.

This clonotype showed up just a few times. J is TRBJ2-1 and V is TRBV5-6; 8 positions agree with TRBD1. The CDR3 length is 14 residues. Trimming cost V 7 bases and J 5 bases; bases outside gene matches: 8. Germline values: CDR1 SGHDT, CDR2 YYEEEE. The DNA of the CDR3 is TGTGCCAGCTTCGCCAACAGGGGGAACAATGAGCAGTTCTTC. Translating gives CASFANRGNNEQFF.

The genes are TRBV5-1 and TRBJ2-2; 14 positions agree with TRBD2. The CDR3 is 17 amino acids. The V gene's germline CDR1 is SGHRS and CDR2 YFSETQ. The trim removed 2 bases at V and 4 bases at J, leaving 4 bases unmatched. For the CDR3, the DNA is TGCGCCAGCAGCTTACAAGGACTAGCGGGGGGCACCGGGGAGCTGTTTTTT. Amino acids: CASSLQGLAGGTGELFF.

This clonotype was counted between two and nine times. The V and J genes are TRBV24-1 and TRBJ2-4; D perhaps matches TRBD1 (6 bases). Trimming shortened V by 3 bases and J by 1 base, and 12 bases separated the two germline ends. The CDR3 extends over 16 amino acids. Germline assignment: CDR1 KGHDR and CDR2 SFDVKD. The CDR3 coding sequence is TGTGCCACCAGTGATCCGACAGGTACCGCCAAAAACATTCAGTACTTC. Translating it yields CATSDPTGTAKNIQYF.

The chain is built from TRBV12-3 or TRBV12-4 and TRBJ1-2, with 7 nucleotides matching TRBD1. There are 16 residues in the CDR3. Germline trimming cut 5 bases from V and 7 bases from J; bases unmatched to any gene: 16. CDR3 protein: CASSGRTGLSSCGYTF. CDR3 DNA sequence: TGTGCCAGCAGTGGGCGGACAGGCTTATCCTCCTGTGGCTACACCTTC.

This clonotype has a handful of counts. J is TRBJ2-3 and V is TRBV5-1, with 10 bases fitting TRBD1. V trimming: 0 bases; J trimming: 2 bases; junction bases outside the gene matches: 3. This CDR3 is 16 amino acids long. Germline loops: CDR1 SGHRS, CDR2 YFSETQ. The CDR3 region has the DNA TGCGCCAGCAGCTTGGGGACAGGGGGATCCACAGATACGCAGTATTTT. Protein: CASSLGTGGSTDTQYF.

This chain links TRBV12-3 or TRBV12-4 with TRBJ1-1, with D uncertain. The CDR3 has 12 amino acids. The V and J ends lost 4 bases and 5 bases respectively, with 8 bases between them. The CDR3 nucleotides are TGTGCCAGCAGTTATGTTCAGACTGAAGCTTTCTTT. This encodes CASSYVQTEAFF.

V usage is TRBV2 and J usage is TRBJ2-1, with 7 bases matching TRBD1. CDR3 length: 14 residues. Per germline, CDR1 SNHLY and CDR2 FYNNEI. The V and J ends lost 10 bases and 8 bases, in that order; junction bases with no gene match: 14. CDR3 sequence reads: CAIETGTFVYEQFF. The CDR3 coding sequence is TGTGCCATCGAGACAGGGACGTTTGTATATGAGCAGTTCTTC.

V usage is TRBV7-2 and J usage is TRBJ2-5; the match to TRBD2 covers 11 bases. The CDR3 runs 15 residues. Germline CDR1 and CDR2: SGHTA and FQGNSA. V shed 1 base, J shed 5 bases, and the junction held 3 bases outside the gene matches. As DNA, the CDR3 is TGTGCCAGCAGCTTAGTGACTAGCGGGGCGGAGACCCAGTACTTC. Protein sequence: CASSLVTSGAETQYF.

This clonotype was detected only a few times. The V and J genes are TRBV5-5 and TRBJ2-6; TRBD2 might be the D (6 bases). The germline CDR1 and CDR2 sequences are SGHKS and YYEKEE (reference sequence). This CDR3 is built from 16 residues. V lost 3 bases to trimming and J lost 0 bases, with 10 bases between them. The CDR3 here is CASSSEGSSGANVLTF. CDR3 sequence (DNA): TGTGCCAGCAGCTCGGAGGGGAGCTCTGGGGCCAACGTCCTGACTTTC.

The chain is built from TRBV29-1 and TRBJ1-2; TRBD1 matches at 8 bases. V dropped 6 bases and J dropped 6; count of bases not matched to a gene: 6. CDR3 length equals 12 residues. Germline assignment: CDR1 SQVTM and CDR2 ANQGSEA. CDR3 DNA sequence: TGCAGCGTCGCCGGGACAGGCCATGGCTACACCTTC. This sequence encodes CSVAGTGHGYTF. Full variable domain (remainder filled in from reference TRBV29-1 and TRBJ1-2): SAVISQKPSRDICQRGTSLTIQCQVDSQVTMMFWYRQQPGQSLTLIATANQGSEATYESGFVIDKFPISRPNLTFSTLTVSNMSPEDSSIYLCSVAGTGHGYTFGSGTRLTVV.

This chain links TRBV10-3 with TRBJ1-2; perhaps TRBD1 as D (5 bases). V lost 8 bases, J lost 8 bases, and 30 bases lay in between. Per the germline V gene, CDR1 is ENHRY and CDR2 is SYGVKD. The CDR3 covers 17 residues. CDR3 in amino acids: CAIAGDSPSPDARGYTF. The DNA of the CDR3 is TGTGCCATCGCCGGCGACAGCCCTTCTCCGGACGCCAGGGGCTACACCTTC.

The CDR3 is CASSLTEDYGYTF. The CDR3 region has the DNA TGTGCCAGCAGCCTCACGGAAGACTATGGCTACACCTTC. The rearrangement joins TRBV25-1 to TRBJ1-2, with D unresolved. The CDR3 runs to 13 residues. V lost 6 bases and J 3 bases, leaving 11 bases between the germline ends. The V gene's germline CDR1 is MGHDK and CDR2 SYGVNS.

This clonotype was detected only a few times. The V gene is TRBV29-1, the J gene TRBJ1-4; D is uncertain. Trimming left V 7 bases short and J 8 bases short, with 11 bases between. The CDR3 is 11 residues long. CDR1 and CDR2 from the germline V gene are SQVTM and ANQGSEA. The CDR3 sequence: CSADAGEKLFF. The CDR3 DNA reads as TGCAGCGCTGACGCGGGGGAAAAACTGTTTTTT.

The chain uses TRBV7-9 and TRBJ2-7; TRBD1 matches 8 bases. The CDR3 sequence is 16 residues long. The junction had 14 bases not matched to a gene; V was cut back by 4 bases and J by 6 bases. Germline lookup yields CDR1 SEHNR and CDR2 FQNEAQ (reference sequence). The CDR3 sequence: CASSSTSADRAGEQYF. CDR3 coding DNA: TGTGCCAGCAGCTCCACCAGCGCGGACAGGGCGGGCGAGCAGTACTTC.

This chain links TRBV24-1 with TRBJ1-1; tentatively, D is TRBD1 (5 bases). Germline V lookup: CDR1 KGHDR, CDR2 SFDVKD. The V end lost 9 bases, the J end lost 10 bases, and 14 bases lay between the germline ends. CDR3 size: 11 residues. The CDR3 DNA follows: TGTGCCACCCGGTGGGGGTATAGAGCTTTCTTT. Translated: CATRWGYRAFF.

In its sample, this clonotype was seen a few times. The chain recombines TRBV15 with TRBJ2-5, with TRBD2 matching over 9 bases. After removal of 0 bases from V and 13 bases from J, the junction contained 9 bases not matched to a gene. CDR1 and CDR2 (germline): LNHNV, YYDKDF (reference sequence). The CDR3 loop spans 14 amino acids. CDR3 sequence: CATSRDLSSGERYF. In DNA, the CDR3 is TGTGCCACCAGCAGAGATCTGTCTAGCGGGGAACGGTACTTC.

V usage is TRBV7-2 and J usage is TRBJ2-7; 10 nucleotides line up with TRBD2. This CDR3 has 17 amino acids. The germline CDR1 and CDR2 sequences are SGHTA and FQGNSA. Trimming removed 2 bases from V and 2 bases from J; junction bases left unmatched: 9. The CDR3 region is CASSLLASGSVPYEQYF. CDR3 DNA: TGTGCCAGCAGCTTATTGGCTAGCGGGAGTGTCCCCTACGAGCAGTACTTC.

V is TRBV29-1 and J is TRBJ1-1; TRBD1 matches at 7 bases. From germline, CDR1 is SQVTM and CDR2 ANQGSEA. Trimming at V came to 5 bases and at J to 3 bases, leaving 9 bases not matched to a gene. CDR3 length equals 14 residues. In DNA, the CDR3 is TGCAGCGTTTCCAAGACAGGGTTATACACTGAAGCTTTCTTT. The encoded protein is CSVSKTGLYTEAFF. Full variable domain (missing parts from reference TRBV29-1 and TRBJ1-1): SAVISQKPSRDICQRGTSLTIQCQVDSQVTMMFWYRQQPGQSLTLIATANQGSEATYESGFVIDKFPISRPNLTFSTLTVSNMSPEDSSIYLCSVSKTGLYTEAFFGQGTRLTVV.